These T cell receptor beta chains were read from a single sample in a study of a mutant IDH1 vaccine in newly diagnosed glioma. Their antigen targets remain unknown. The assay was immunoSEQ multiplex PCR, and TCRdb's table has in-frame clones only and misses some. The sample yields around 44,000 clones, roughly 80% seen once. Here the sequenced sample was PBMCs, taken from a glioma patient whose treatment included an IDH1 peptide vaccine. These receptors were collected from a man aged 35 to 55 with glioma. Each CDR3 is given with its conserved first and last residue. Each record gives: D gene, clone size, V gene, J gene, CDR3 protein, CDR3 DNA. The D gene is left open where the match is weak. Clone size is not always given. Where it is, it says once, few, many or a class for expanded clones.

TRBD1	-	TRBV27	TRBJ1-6	CASSLGSTGTIPLHF	TGTGCCAGCAGTTTGGGGTCGACAGGGACTATCCCCCTCCACTTT
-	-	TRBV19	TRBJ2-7	CASSHGTGFYEQYF	TGTGCCAGTAGTCACGGGACGGGTTTCTACGAGCAGTACTTC
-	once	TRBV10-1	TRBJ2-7	CASSGLGAREQYF	TGCGCCAGCAGTGGCCTGGGGGCCCGCGAGCAGTACTTC
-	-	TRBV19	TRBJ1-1	CASSTGAGSTEAFF	TGTGCCAGTAGTACAGGGGCCGGGAGCACTGAAGCTTTCTTT
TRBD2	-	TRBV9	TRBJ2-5	CASSPPQRGGRETQYF	TGTGCCAGCAGCCCGCCCCAGCGGGGGGGCCGGGAGACCCAGTACTTC
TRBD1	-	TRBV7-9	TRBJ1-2	CASEDRVVFNYGYTF	TGTGCCAGCGAAGACAGGGTGGTTTTTAACTATGGCTACACCTTC
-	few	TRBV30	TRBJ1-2	CAWSRDSGRYGYTF	TGTGCCTGGAGTAGAGACAGCGGAAGATATGGCTACACCTTC
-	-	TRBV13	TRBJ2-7	CASSSVGTPNYEQYF	TGTGCCAGCAGCTCCGTAGGGACTCCCAACTACGAGCAGTACTTC
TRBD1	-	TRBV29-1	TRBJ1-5	CSVAGGNNQPQHF	TGCAGCGTTGCAGGGGGCAACAATCAGCCCCAGCATTTT
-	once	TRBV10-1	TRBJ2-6	CASSPSTSGANVLTF	TGCGCCAGCAGTCCCTCTACCTCTGGGGCCAACGTCCTGACTTTC
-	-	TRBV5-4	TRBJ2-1	CASSLTSDEQFF	TGTGCCAGCAGCTTGACTTCCGATGAGCAGTTCTTC
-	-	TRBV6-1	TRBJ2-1	CASSEFLVEQFF	TGTGCCAGCAGTGAGTTCCTGGTTGAGCAGTTCTTC
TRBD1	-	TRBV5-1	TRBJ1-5	CASSATGYQPQHF	TGCGCCAGCAGCGCGACAGGGTATCAGCCCCAGCATTTT
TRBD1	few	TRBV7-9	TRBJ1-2	CASRPGQGDGYTF	TGTGCCAGCAGACCCGGACAGGGGGATGGCTACACCTTC
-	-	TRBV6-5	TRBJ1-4	CASSSGGGWEKLFF	TGTGCCAGCAGTTCCGGGGGGGGGTGGGAAAAACTGTTTTTT
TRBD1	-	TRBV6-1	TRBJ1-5	CASSAYRGGQPQHF	TGTGCCAGCAGTGCCTACAGGGGCGGTCAGCCCCAGCATTTT
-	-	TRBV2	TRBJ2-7	CASTQGAALLSYEQYF	TGTGCCAGCACCCAAGGGGCTGCCCTCCTCTCCTACGAGCAGTACTTC
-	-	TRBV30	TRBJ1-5	CAWSASQFQPQHF	TGTGCCTGGAGCGCCTCCCAATTTCAGCCCCAGCATTTT
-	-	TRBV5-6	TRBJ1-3	CASSLRGSSGNTIYF	TGTGCCAGCAGCTTGAGGGGTAGCTCTGGAAACACCATATATTTT
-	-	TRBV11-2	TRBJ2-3	CASSPRRGPSTDTQYF	TGTGCCAGCAGCCCCCGTCGGGGCCCTAGCACAGATACGCAGTATTTT
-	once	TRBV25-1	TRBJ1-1	CASSESMGTTEAFF	TGTGCCAGCAGTGAATCAATGGGAACCACTGAAGCTTTCTTT
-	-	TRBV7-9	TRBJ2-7	CASSFTGLEQYF	TGTGCCAGCAGCTTTACAGGGCTCGAGCAGTACTTC
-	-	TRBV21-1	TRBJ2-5	CASSKHREETQYF	TGTGCCAGCAGCAAACACAGGGAAGAGACCCAGTACTTC
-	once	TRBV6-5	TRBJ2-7	CASSSPRPPYEQYF	TGTGCCAGCAGCTCCCCCAGGCCTCCCTACGAGCAGTACTTC
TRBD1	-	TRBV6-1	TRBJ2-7	CASSENHPGQGYEQYF	TGTGCCAGCAGTGAAAACCACCCGGGACAGGGCTACGAGCAGTACTTC
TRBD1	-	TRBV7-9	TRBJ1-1	CASSYGQGTNTEAFF	TGTGCCAGCAGCTACGGACAGGGAACGAACACTGAAGCTTTCTTT
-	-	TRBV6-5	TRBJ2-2	CASRTLAGELFF	TGTGCCAGCAGAACGTTAGCCGGGGAGCTGTTTTTT
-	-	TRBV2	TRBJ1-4	CASSGAGDGEKLFF	TGTGCCAGCAGTGGAGCCGGGGACGGGGAAAAACTGTTTTTT
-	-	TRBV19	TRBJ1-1	CASSMGGLPFTEAFF	TGTGCCAGTAGTATGGGGGGCCTCCCCTTCACTGAAGCTTTCTTT
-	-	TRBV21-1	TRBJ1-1	CASSSDSHSDEAFF	TGTGCCAGCAGCAGCGACTCACACTCGGACGAAGCTTTCTTT
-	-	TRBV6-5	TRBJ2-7	CASSRRLDYEQYF	TGTGCCAGCAGCCGGCGACTCGACTACGAGCAGTACTTC
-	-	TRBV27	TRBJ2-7	CASSFRSSYEQYF	TGTGCCAGCAGTTTCAGGAGCTCCTACGAGCAGTACTTC
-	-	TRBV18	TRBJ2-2	CASSPGTRAGELFF	TGTGCCAGCTCACCAGGCACCAGGGCCGGGGAGCTGTTTTTT
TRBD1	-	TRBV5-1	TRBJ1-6	CASSLMDRDYSPLHF	TGCGCCAGCAGCCTTATGGACAGGGATTATTCACCCCTCCACTTT
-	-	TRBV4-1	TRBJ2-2	CASSQESGSDYTGELFF	TGCGCCAGCAGCCAAGAATCCGGGTCGGACTACACCGGGGAGCTGTTTTTT
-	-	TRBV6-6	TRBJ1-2	CASSWEGDYGYTF	TGTGCCAGCAGTTGGGAGGGAGACTATGGCTACACCTTC
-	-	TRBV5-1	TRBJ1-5	CASSLEGGGFQPQHF	TGCGCCAGCAGCTTGGAGGGGGGAGGATTTCAGCCCCAGCATTTT
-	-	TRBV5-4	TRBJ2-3	CASSLSNTQYF	TGTGCCAGCAGCCTCTCTAATACGCAGTATTTT
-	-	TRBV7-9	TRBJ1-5	CASSLDGLNQPQHF	TGTGCCAGCAGCTTAGATGGGCTCAATCAGCCCCAGCATTTT
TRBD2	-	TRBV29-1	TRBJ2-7	CSVALAGGPSVF	TGCAGCGTTGCACTAGCGGGGGGCCCTAGCGTCTTC
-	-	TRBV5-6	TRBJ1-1	CASSLTPGQLNTEAFF	TGTGCCAGCAGCTTGACTCCGGGACAACTGAACACTGAAGCTTTCTTT
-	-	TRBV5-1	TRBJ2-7	CASSPIDPYEQYF	TGCGCCAGCAGCCCCATTGACCCCTACGAGCAGTACTTC
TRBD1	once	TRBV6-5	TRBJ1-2	CASSYSGQGPYGYTF	TGTGCCAGCAGTTACTCGGGACAGGGGCCCTATGGCTACACCTTC
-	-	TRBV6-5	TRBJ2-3	CASSYSGRNWDTQYF	TGTGCCAGCAGTTACTCCGGGCGTAACTGGGATACGCAGTATTTT
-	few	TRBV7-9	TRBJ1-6	CASSLQTDSPLHF	TGTGCCAGCAGCTTACAGACAGATTCACCCCTCCACTTT
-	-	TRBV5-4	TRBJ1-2	CASSLEVGDGYGYTF	TGTGCCAGCAGCTTGGAGGTCGGGGACGGCTATGGCTACACCTTC
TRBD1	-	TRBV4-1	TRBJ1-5	CASSQGQGLNQPQHF	TGCGCCAGCAGCCAGGGACAGGGACTTAATCAGCCCCAGCATTTT
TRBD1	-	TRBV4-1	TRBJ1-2	CASSQSRGSFSYTF	TGCGCCAGCAGCCAAAGCAGGGGGTCGTTCAGCTACACCTTC
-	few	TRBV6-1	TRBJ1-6	CASSEGWGSPLHF	TGTGCCAGCAGTGAAGGTTGGGGGTCACCCCTCCACTTT
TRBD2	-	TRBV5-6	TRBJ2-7	CASSKGGGEQYF	TGTGCCAGCAGCAAGGGCGGGGGTGAGCAGTACTTC
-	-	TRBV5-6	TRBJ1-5	CASSFTGRGPQHF	TGTGCCAGCAGCTTTACAGGCCGCGGGCCCCAGCATTTT
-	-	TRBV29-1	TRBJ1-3	CSVVEGNTIYF	TGCAGCGTTGTCGAAGGAAACACCATATATTTT
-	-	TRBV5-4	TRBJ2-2	CASSPEVVNTGELFF	TGTGCCAGCAGTCCCGAGGTAGTGAACACCGGGGAGCTGTTTTTT
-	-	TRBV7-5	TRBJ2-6	CVRSLGWSGANVLTF	TGTGTCAGAAGCTTAGGGTGGTCTGGGGCCAACGTCCTGACTTTC
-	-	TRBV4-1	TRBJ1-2	CASSPILSQPNYGYTF	TGCGCCAGCAGCCCTATACTGTCGCAGCCTAACTATGGCTACACCTTC
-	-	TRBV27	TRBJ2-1	CASGFQGYNEQFF	TGTGCCAGCGGGTTTCAAGGCTACAATGAGCAGTTCTTC
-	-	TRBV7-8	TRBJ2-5	CASSSYGGATQETQYF	TGTGCCAGCAGCAGTTACGGGGGTGCCACCCAAGAGACCCAGTACTTC
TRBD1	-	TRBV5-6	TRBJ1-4	CASSFQTGAGEKLFF	TGTGCCAGCAGCTTCCAGACAGGGGCGGGTGAAAAACTGTTTTTT
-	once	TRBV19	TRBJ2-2	CASSMGYGNTGELFF	TGTGCCAGTAGTATGGGCTATGGGAACACCGGGGAGCTGTTTTTT
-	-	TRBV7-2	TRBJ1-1	CASSLGYGEGGTEAFF	TGTGCCAGCAGCTTAGGATACGGCGAAGGGGGCACTGAAGCTTTCTTT